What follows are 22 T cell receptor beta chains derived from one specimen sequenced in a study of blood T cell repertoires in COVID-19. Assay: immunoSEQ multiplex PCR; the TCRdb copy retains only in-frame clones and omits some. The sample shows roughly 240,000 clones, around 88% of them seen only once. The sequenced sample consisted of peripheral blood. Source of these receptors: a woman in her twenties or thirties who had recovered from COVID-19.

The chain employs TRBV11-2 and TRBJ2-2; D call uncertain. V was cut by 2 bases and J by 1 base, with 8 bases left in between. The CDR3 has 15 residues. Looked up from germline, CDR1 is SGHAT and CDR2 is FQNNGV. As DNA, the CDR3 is TGTGCCAGCAGCTTAACCCGACAGAACACCGGGGAGCTGTTTTTT. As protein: CASSLTRQNTGELFF.

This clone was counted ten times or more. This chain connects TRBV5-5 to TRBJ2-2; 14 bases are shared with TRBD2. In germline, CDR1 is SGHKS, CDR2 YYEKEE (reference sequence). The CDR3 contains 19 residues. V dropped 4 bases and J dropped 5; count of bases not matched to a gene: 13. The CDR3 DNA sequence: TGTGCCAGCAGCCGCGGGACTAGCGGGGGAGCTAGGGGAACCGGGGAGCTGTTTTTT. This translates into CASSRGTSGGARGTGELFF.

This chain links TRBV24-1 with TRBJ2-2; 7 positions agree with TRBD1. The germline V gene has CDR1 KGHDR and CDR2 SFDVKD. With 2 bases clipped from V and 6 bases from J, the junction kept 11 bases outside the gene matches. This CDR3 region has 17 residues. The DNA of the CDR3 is TGTGCCACCAGTGATTCGCTTACCTCAAGGGGGCCCGGGGAGCTGTTTTTT. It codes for CATSDSLTSRGPGELFF.

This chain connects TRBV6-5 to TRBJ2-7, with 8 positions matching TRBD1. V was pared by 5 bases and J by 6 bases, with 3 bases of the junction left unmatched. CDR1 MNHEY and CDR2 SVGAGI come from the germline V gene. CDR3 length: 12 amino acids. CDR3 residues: CASSPTGVEQYF. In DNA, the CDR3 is TGTGCCAGCAGTCCGACAGGGGTCGAGCAGTACTTC.

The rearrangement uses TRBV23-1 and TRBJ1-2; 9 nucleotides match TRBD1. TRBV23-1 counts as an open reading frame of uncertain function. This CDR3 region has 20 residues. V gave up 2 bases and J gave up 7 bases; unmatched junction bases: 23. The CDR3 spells CASSQGSRPPERTGEIGYTF. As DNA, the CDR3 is TGCGCCAGCAGTCAAGGATCCCGCCCCCCCGAACGGACAGGGGAAATTGGCTACACCTTC.

CDR3 sequence: CASSQVPGQGEYEQYF. As DNA, the CDR3 is TGTGCCAGCAGCCAAGTACCCGGACAGGGGGAATACGAGCAGTACTTC. V is TRBV7-9 and J is TRBJ2-7; 10 bases agree with TRBD1. CDR1 SEHNR and CDR2 FQNEAQ come from the germline V gene (reference sequence). The CDR3 is made up of 16 amino acids. Trimming cost V 5 bases and J 4 bases; bases outside gene matches: 11.

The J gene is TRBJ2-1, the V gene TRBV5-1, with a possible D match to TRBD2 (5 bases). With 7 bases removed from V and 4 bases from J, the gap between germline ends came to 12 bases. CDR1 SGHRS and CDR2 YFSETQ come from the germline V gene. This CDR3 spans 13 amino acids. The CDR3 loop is CASSRGLYNEQFF. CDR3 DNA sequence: TGCGCCAGCTCCCGGGGTCTTTACAATGAGCAGTTCTTC.

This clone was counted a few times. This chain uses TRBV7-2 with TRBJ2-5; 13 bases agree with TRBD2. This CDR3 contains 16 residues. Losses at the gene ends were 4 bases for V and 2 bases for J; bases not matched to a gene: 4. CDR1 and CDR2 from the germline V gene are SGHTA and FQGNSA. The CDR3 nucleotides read TGTGCCAGCAGCTCTAGACTAGCGGGGGGTCAAGAGACCCAGTACTTC. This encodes CASSSRLAGGQETQYF. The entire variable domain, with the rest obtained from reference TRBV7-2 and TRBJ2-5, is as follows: GAGVSQSPSNKVTEKGKDVELRCDPISGHTALYWYRQSLGQGLEFLIYFQGNSAPDKSGLPSDRFSAERTGGSVSTLTIQRTQQEDSAVYLCASSSRLAGGQETQYFGPGTRLLVL.

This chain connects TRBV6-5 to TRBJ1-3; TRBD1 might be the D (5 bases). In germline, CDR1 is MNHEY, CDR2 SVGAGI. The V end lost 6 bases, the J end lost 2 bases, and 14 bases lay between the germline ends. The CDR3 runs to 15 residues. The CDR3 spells CASRPIREAGNTIYF. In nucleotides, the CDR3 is TGTGCCAGCAGGCCCATCAGGGAGGCTGGAAACACCATATATTTT.

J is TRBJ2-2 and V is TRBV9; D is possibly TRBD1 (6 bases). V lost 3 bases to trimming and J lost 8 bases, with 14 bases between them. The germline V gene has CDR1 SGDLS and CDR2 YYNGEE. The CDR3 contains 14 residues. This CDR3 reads CASSAPTGIGELFF. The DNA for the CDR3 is TGTGCCAGCAGCGCCCCTACAGGGATAGGGGAGCTGTTTTTT.

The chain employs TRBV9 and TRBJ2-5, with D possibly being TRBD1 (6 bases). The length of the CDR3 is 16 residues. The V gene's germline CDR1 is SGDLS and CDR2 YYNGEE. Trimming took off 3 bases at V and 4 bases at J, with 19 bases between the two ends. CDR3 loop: CASSEGDWGLGETQYF. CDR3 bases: TGTGCCAGCAGCGAGGGGGATTGGGGGCTGGGAGAGACCCAGTACTTC.

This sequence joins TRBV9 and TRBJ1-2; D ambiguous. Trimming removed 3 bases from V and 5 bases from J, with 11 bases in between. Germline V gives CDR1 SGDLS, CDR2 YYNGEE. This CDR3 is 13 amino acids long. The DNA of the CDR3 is TGTGCCAGCAGCGCGGGGAAACCTTATGGCTACACCTTC. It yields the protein CASSAGKPYGYTF.

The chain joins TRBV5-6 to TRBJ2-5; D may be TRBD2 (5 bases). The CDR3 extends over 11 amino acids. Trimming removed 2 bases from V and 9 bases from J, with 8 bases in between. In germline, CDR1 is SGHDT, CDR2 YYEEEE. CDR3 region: CASSFLGAQYF. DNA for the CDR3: TGTGCCAGCAGCTTTTTGGGAGCCCAGTACTTC.

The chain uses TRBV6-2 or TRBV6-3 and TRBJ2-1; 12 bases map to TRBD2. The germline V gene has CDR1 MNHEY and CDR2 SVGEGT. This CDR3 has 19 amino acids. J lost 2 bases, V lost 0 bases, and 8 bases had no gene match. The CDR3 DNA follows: TGTGCCAGCAGTTACTCAACTAGCGGGGGGCATAGAGCCTACAATGAGCAGTTCTTC. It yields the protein CASSYSTSGGHRAYNEQFF.

The CDR3 sequence is CASSVGRGHMNTEAFF. In DNA form, the CDR3 reads TGCGCCAGCAGCGTGGGGAGGGGGCATATGAACACTGAAGCTTTCTTT. The gene calls are TRBV5-1 and TRBJ1-1; 7 bases agree with TRBD1. V gave up 4 bases and J gave up 0 bases; unmatched junction bases: 9. This CDR3 has 16 amino acids. The germline gives CDR1 SGHRS, CDR2 YFSETQ.

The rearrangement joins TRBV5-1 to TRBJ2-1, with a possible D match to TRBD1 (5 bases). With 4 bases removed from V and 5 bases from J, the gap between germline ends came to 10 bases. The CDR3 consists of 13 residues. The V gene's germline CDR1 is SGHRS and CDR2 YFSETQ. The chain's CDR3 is CASSIQVDNEQFF. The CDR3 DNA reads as TGCGCCAGCAGCATACAGGTCGACAATGAGCAGTTCTTC.

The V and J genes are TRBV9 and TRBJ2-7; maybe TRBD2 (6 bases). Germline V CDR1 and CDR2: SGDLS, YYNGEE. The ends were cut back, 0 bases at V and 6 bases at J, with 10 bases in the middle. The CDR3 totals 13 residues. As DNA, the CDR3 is TGTGCCAGCAGCGTAGGGAGGGACTCCGAGCAGTACTTC. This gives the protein CASSVGRDSEQYF.

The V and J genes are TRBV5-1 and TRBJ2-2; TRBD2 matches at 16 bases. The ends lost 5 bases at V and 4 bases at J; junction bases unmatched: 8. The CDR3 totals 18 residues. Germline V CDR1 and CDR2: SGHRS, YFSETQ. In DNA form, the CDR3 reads TGCGCCAGCAGTCCGGGACTAGCGGGGGGGCCCGGCACCGGGGAGCTGTTTTTT. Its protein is CASSPGLAGGPGTGELFF.

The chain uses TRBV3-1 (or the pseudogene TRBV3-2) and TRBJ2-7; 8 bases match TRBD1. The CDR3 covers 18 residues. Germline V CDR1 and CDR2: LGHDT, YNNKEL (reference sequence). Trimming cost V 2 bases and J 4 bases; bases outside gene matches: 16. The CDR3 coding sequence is TGTGCCAGCAGCCAAAAGCTGATCCCAGGGGGCGGCGGGTACGAGCAGTACTTC. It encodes CASSQKLIPGGGGYEQYF.

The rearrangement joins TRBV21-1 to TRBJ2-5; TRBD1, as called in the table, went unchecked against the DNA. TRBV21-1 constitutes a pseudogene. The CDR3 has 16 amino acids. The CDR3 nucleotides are TGTGCCAGAAAGACGGTTCGGGACAAGACACAAGAGACCCAGTACTTC. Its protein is CARKTVRDKTQETQYF.

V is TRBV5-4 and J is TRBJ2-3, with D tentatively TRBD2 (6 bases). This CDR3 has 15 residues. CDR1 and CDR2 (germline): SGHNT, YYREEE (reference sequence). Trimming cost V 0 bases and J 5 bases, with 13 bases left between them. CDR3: CASSLGAGGIDTQYF. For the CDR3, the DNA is TGTGCCAGCAGCTTGGGAGCGGGCGGGATAGATACGCAGTATTTT.

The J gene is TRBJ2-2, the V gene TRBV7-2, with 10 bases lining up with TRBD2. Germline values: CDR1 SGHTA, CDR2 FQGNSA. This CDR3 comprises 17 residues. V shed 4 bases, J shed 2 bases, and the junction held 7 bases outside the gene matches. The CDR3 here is CASSYDLAGGNTGELFF. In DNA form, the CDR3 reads TGTGCCAGCAGCTACGATTTAGCGGGGGGAAACACCGGGGAGCTGTTTTTT.